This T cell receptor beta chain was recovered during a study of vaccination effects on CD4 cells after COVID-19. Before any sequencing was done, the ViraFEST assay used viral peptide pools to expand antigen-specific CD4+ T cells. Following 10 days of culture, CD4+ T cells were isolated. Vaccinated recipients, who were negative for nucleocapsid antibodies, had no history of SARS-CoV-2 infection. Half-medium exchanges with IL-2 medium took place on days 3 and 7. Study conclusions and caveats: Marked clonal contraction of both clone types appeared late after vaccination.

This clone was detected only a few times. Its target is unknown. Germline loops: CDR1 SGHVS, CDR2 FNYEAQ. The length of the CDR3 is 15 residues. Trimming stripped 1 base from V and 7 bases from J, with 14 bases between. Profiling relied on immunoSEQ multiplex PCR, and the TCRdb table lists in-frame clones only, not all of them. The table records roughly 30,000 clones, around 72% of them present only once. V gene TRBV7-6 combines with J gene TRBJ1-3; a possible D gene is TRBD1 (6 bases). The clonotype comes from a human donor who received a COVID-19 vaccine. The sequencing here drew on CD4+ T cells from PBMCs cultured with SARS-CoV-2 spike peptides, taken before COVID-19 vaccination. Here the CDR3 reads CASSLGSQGPNTIYF. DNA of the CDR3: TGTGCCAGCAGCTTAGGGTCTCAGGGGCCCAACACCATATATTTT.